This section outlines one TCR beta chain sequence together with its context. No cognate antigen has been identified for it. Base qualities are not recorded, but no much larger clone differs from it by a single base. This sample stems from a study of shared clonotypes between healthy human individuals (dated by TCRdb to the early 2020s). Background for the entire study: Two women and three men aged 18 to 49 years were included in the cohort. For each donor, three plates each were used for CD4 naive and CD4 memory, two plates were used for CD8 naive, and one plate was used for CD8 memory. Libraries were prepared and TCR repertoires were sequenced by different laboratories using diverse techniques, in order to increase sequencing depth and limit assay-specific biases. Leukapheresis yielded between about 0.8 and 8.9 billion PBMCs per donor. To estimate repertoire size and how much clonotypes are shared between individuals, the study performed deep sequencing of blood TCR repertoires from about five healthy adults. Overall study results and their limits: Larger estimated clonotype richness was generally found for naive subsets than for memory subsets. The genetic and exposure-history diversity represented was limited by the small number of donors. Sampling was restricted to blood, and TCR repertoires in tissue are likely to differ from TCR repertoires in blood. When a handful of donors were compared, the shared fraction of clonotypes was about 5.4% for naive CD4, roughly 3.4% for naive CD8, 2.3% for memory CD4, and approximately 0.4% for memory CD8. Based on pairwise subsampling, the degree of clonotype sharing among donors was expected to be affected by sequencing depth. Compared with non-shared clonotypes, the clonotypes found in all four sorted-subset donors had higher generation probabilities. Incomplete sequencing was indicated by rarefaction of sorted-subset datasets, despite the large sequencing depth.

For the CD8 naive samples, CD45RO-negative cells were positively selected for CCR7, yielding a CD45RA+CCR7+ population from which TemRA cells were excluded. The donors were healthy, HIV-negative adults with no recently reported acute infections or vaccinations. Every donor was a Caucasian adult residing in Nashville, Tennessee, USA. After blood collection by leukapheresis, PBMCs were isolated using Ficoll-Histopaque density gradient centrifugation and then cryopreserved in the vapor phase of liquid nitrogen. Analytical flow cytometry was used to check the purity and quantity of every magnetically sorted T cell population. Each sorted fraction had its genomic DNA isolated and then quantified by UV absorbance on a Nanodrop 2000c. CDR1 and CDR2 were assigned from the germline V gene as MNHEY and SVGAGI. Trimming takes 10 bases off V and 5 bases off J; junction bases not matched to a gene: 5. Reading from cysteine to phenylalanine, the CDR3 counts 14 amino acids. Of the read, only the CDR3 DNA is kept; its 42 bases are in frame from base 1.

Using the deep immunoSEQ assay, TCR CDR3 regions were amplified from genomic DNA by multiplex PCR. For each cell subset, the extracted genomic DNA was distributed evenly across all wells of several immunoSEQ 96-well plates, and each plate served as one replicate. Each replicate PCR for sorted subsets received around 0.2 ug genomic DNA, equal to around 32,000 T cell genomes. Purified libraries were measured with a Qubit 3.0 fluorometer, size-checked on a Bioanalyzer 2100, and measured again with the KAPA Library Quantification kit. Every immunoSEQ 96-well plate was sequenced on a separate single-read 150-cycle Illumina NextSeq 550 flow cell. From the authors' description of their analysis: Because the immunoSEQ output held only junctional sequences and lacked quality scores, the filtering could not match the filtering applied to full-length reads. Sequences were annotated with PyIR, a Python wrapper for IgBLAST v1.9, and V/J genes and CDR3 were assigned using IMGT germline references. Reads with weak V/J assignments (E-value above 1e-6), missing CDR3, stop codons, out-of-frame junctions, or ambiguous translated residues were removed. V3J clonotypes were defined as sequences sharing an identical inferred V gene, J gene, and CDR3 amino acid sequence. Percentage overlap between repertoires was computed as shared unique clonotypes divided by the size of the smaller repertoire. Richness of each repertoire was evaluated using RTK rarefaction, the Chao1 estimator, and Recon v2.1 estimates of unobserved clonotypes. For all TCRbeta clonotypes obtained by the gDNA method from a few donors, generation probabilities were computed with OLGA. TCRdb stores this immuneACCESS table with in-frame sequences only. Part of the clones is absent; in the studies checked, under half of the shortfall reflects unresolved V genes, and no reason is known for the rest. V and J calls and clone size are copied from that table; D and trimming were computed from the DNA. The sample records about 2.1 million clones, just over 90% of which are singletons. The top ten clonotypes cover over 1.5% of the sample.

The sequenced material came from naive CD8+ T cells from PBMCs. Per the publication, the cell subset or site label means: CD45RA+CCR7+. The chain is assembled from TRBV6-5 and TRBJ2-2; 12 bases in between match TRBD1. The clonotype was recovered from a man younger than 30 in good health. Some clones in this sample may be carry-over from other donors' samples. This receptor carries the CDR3 CATGTGGYTGELFF. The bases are TGTGCCACTGGGACAGGGGGCTATACCGGGGAGCTGTTTTTT.